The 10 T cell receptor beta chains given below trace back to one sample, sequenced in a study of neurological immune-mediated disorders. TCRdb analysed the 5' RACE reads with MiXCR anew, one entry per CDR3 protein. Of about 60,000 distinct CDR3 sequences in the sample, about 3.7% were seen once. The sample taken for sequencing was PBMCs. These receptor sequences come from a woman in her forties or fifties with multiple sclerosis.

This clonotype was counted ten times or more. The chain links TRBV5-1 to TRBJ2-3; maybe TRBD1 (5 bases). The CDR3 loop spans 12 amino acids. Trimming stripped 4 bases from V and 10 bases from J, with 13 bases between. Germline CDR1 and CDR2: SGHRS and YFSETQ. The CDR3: CASSPRQGPQYF. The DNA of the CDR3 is TGCGCCAGCAGCCCGAGGCAGGGCCCGCAGTATTTT.

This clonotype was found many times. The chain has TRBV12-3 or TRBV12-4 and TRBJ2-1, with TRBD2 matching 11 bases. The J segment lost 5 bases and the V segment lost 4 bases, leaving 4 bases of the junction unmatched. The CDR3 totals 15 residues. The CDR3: CASSSGLAENNEQFF. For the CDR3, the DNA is TGTGCCAGCAGTTCGGGACTAGCGGAGAACAATGAGCAGTTCTTC.

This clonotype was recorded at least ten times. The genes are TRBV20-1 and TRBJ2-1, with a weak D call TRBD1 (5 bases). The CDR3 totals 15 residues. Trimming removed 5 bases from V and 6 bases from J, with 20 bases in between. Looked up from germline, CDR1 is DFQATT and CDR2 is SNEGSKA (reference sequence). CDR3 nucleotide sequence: TGCAGTGCTTGGACACCCTTACCAATATCCAATGAGCAGTTCTTC. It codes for CSAWTPLPISNEQFF.

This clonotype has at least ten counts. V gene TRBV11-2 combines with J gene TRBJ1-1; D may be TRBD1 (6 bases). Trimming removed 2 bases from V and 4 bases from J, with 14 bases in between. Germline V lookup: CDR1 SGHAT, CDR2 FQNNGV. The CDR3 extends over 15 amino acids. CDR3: CASSLNGGAVTEAFF. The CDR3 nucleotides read TGTGCCAGCAGCTTAAACGGGGGCGCGGTCACTGAAGCTTTCTTT.

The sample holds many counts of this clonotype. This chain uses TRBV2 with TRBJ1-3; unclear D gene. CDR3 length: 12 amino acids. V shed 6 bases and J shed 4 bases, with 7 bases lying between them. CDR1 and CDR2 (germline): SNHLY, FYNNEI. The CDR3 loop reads CASRAGGNTIYF. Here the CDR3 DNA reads TGTGCCAGCAGAGCCGGGGGAAACACCATATATTTT. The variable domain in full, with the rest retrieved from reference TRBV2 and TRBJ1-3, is EPEVTQTPSHQVTQMGQEVILRCVPISNHLYFYWYRQILGQKVEFLVSFYNNEISEKSEIFDDQFSVERPDGSNFTLKIRSTKLEDSAMYFCASRAGGNTIYFGEGSWLTVV.

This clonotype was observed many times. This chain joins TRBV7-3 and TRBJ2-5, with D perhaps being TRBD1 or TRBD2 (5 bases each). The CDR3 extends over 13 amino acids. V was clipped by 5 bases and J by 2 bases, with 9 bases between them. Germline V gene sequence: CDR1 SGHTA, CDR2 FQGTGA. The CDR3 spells CASSRGRQETQYF. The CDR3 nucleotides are TGTGCCAGCAGCCGGGGACGGCAAGAGACCCAGTACTTC.

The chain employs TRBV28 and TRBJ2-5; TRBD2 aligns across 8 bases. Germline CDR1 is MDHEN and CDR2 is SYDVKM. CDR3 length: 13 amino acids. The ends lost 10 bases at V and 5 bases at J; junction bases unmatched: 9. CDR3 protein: CAIKRELDETQYF. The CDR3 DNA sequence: TGTGCCATCAAGCGGGAGCTGGATGAGACCCAGTACTTC.

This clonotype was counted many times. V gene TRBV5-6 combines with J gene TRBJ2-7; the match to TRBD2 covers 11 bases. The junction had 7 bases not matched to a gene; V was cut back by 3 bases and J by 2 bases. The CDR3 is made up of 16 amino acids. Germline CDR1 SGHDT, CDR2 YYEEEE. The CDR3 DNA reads TGTGCCAGCAGCTCACGACTAGCGGGGCCACCCTACGAGCAGTACTTC. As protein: CASSSRLAGPPYEQYF.

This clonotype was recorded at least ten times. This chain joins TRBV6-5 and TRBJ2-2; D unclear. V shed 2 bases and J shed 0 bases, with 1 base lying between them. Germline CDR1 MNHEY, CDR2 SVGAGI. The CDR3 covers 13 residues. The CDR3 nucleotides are TGTGCCAGCAGTTACGCGAACACCGGGGAGCTGTTTTTT. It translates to CASSYANTGELFF.

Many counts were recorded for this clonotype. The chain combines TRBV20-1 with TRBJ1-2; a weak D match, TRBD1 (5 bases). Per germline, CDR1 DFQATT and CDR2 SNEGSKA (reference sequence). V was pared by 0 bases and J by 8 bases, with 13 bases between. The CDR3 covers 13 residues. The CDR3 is CSARETVGSGYTF. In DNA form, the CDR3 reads TGCAGTGCTAGAGAGACAGTCGGCTCCGGCTACACCTTC.